This T cell receptor (beta chain) stems from a study of blood T cell repertoires in COVID-19. Study background: Samples of COVID-19 (acute and convalescent) were obtained from the United States, Italy and Spain. The analysed material was cDNA or gDNA that came from T cells, B-cell-depleted T cells, or PBMCs.

This clone was counted once. The authors' processing: Amplification of reference gene primers provided the estimated nucleated cell counts. Generated by immunoSEQ multiplex PCR, the TCRdb table keeps only in-frame clones and is missing some. V, J and clone size were drawn from that table, and D and trimming were deduced from the DNA. Of a few hundred thousand clones in the sample, more than 70% were seen once. The CDR3 runs to 13 residues. V was trimmed by 2 bases and J by 7 bases, leaving 11 bases between them. Germline loops: CDR1 SGHVS, CDR2 FNYEAQ. This rearrangement joins TRBV7-6 to TRBJ2-5; D not certain. The sequencing input was peripheral blood. The sequence was obtained from a woman between 18 and 29 years old with acute or convalescent COVID-19. The CDR3 DNA sequence: TGTGCCAGCAGCTTATCCTGGTCGGGGACCCAGTACTTC. It translates to CASSLSWSGTQYF. Supplemented by reference TRBV7-6 and TRBJ2-5, the full variable domain reads GAGVSQSPRYKVTKRGQDVALRCDPISGHVSLYWYRQALGQGPEFLTYFNYEAQQDKSGLPNDRFSAERPEGSISTLTIQRTEQRDSAMYRCASSLSWSGTQYFGPGTRLLVL.